These T cell receptor beta chains were read from a single sample in a study of graft-versus-host responses after intestinal transplantation. Assay: immunoSEQ multiplex PCR; the TCRdb copy retains only in-frame clones and omits some. In the table there are some 92,000 clones, around 90% of which are singletons. What these receptors recognize is not known. Material: unstimulated CD4+ T cells sorted from spleen or lymph node cells, obtained before intestinal transplant. Every receptor here comes from a human donor who received an intestinal transplant. CDR3s include the opening cysteine and the closing phenylalanine or tryptophan. The D gene is left open where the match is weak. For some rows the clone size is stated as once, few or many, or as a class when expanded; others skip it.

TRBJ1-2 | TRBV27 | - | - | CASSLWARGLNYGYTF | TGTGCCAGCAGTTTATGGGCTCGCGGTCTAAACTATGGCTACACCTTC
TRBJ2-7 | TRBV30 | - | - | CAWSPRAAYEQYF | TGTGCCTGGAGTCCCAGGGCCGCCTACGAGCAGTACTTC
TRBJ1-5 | TRBV27 | TRBD1 | - | CASSSGQGNQPQHF | TGTGCCAGCAGTTCGGGACAGGGGAATCAGCCCCAGCATTTT
TRBJ2-6 | TRBV9 | - | - | CASGGGSLSGANVLTF | TGTGCCAGCGGGGGTGGCTCTCTCTCTGGGGCCAACGTCCTGACTTTC
TRBJ2-1 | TRBV10-3 | TRBD2 | - | CAIRPGLAGVTEQFF | TGTGCCATCAGGCCGGGACTAGCGGGAGTAACTGAGCAGTTCTTC
TRBJ2-4 | TRBV7-2 | - | - | CASSPAGKNIQYF | TGTGCCAGCAGCCCGGCAGGGAAAAACATTCAGTACTTC
TRBJ2-5 | TRBV18 | TRBD2 | - | CASSPRTSGRETQYF | TGTGCCAGCTCTCCTCGGACTAGCGGGAGGGAGACCCAGTACTTC
TRBJ2-3 | TRBV9 | - | - | CASSVEARGYTDTQYF | TGTGCCAGCAGCGTAGAGGCTAGAGGTTACACAGATACGCAGTATTTT
TRBJ2-3 | TRBV19 | - | - | CASSKAFGRDTQYF | TGTGCCAGTAGTAAGGCCTTTGGGAGAGATACGCAGTATTTT
TRBJ1-2 | TRBV5-4 | TRBD1 | - | CASSLVAGGTGYTF | TGTGCCAGCAGCTTGGTTGCAGGGGGCACTGGCTACACCTTC
TRBJ2-7 | TRBV6-5 | - | - | CASSYRVRIYEQYF | TGTGCCAGCAGCTACAGGGTGAGGATATACGAGCAGTACTTC
TRBJ2-5 | TRBV5-8 | - | - | CASSLGRGGYQETQYF | TGTGCCAGCAGCTTGGGTCGGGGCGGGTACCAAGAGACCCAGTACTTC
TRBJ2-1 | TRBV10-1 | TRBD2 | - | CASSEGLAGGGEQFF | TGCGCCAGCAGTGAGGGACTAGCGGGAGGTGGTGAGCAGTTCTTC
TRBJ2-1 | TRBV14 | - | - | CASSQGIVTGEQFF | TGTGCCAGCAGCCAAGGTATCGTCACAGGTGAGCAGTTCTTC
TRBJ1-1 | TRBV7-6 | - | - | CASTKEGGTPNTEAFF | TGTGCCAGCACCAAAGAGGGAGGTACACCGAACACTGAAGCTTTCTTT
TRBJ2-4 | TRBV30 | - | - | CARDLGGNIQYF | TGTGCCCGGGATCTCGGAGGAAACATTCAGTACTTC
TRBJ2-4 | TRBV10-2 | TRBD2 | - | CASSITGTGGDIQYF | TGCGCCAGCAGCATTACCGGGACCGGGGGGGACATTCAGTACTTC
TRBJ2-7 | TRBV7-2 | - | - | CASSFVSSYEQYF | TGTGCCAGCAGCTTCGTATCATCCTACGAGCAGTACTTC
TRBJ2-7 | TRBV19 | - | - | CASSGGAGTPTYEQYF | TGTGCCAGTAGTGGCGGGGCCGGGACTCCGACCTACGAGCAGTACTTC
TRBJ2-5 | TRBV7-3 | - | few | CASSLNPQGETQYF | TGTGCCAGCAGCTTAAACCCTCAGGGGGAGACCCAGTACTTC
TRBJ2-2 | TRBV6-6 | TRBD2 | - | CASGTSGNTGELFF | TGTGCCAGCGGGACTAGCGGGAACACCGGGGAGCTGTTTTTT
TRBJ1-5 | TRBV12-5 | - | - | CASGFPQGGNQPQHF | TGTGCTAGTGGTTTCCCACAGGGTGGGAATCAGCCCCAGCATTTT
TRBJ1-1 | TRBV27 | TRBD1 | - | CASSLSPRTGTEAFF | TGTGCCAGCAGTTTATCGCCCAGGACAGGCACTGAAGCTTTCTTT
TRBJ1-2 | TRBV5-6 | - | - | CASSLDRRPGYTF | TGTGCCAGCAGCTTGGACAGACGGCCAGGCTACACCTTC
TRBJ2-7 | TRBV6-5 | - | - | CASESWLSGAREQYF | TGTGCCAGCGAATCTTGGCTGAGCGGAGCCCGGGAGCAGTACTTC
TRBJ2-6 | TRBV4-1 | - | - | CASSPETRSGANVLTF | TGCGCCAGCAGCCCGGAGACACGCTCTGGGGCCAACGTCCTGACTTTC
TRBJ1-2 | TRBV6-5 | - | - | CASQGGNYGYTF | TGTGCCAGTCAGGGTGGAAACTATGGCTACACCTTC
TRBJ1-5 | TRBV2 | - | - | CASRAKGGRDSNQPQHF | TGTGCCAGCAGGGCGAAGGGTGGCAGGGACAGCAATCAGCCCCAGCATTTT
TRBJ1-5 | TRBV29-1 | TRBD1 | - | CSPAWTGSNQPQHF | TGCAGCCCCGCATGGACAGGGAGCAATCAGCCCCAGCATTTT
TRBJ1-1 | TRBV7-9 | - | - | CASSLEGGGNTEAFF | TGTGCCAGCAGCTTAGAGGGGGGAGGGAACACTGAAGCTTTCTTT
TRBJ2-3 | TRBV7-3 | TRBD2 | - | CASRLTPGLAGGTDTQYF | TGTGCCAGCAGGCTTACACCGGGACTAGCGGGAGGAACAGATACGCAGTATTTT
TRBJ2-3 | TRBV18 | TRBD2 | - | CASSLPWTSGIDTQYF | TGTGCCAGCTCACTCCCTTGGACTAGCGGGATAGATACGCAGTATTTT
TRBJ2-3 | TRBV5-1 | TRBD1 | - | CASSFTGQVSTDTQYF | TGCGCCAGCAGCTTTACGGGACAGGTATCCACAGATACGCAGTATTTT
TRBJ2-7 | TRBV19 | TRBD2 | few | CASSDPPGTSGSPEQYF | TGTGCCAGTAGTGATCCCCCCGGGACTAGCGGGAGTCCCGAGCAGTACTTC
TRBJ2-5 | TRBV11-2 | - | - | CASSFQGRTQETQYF | TGTGCCAGCAGCTTCCAGGGAAGGACCCAAGAGACCCAGTACTTC
TRBJ2-7 | TRBV7-2 | - | - | CASSLGDPQYF | TGTGCCAGCAGCTTGGGGGATCCGCAGTACTTC
TRBJ2-7 | TRBV19 | - | - | CATVGRSGPTSYEQYF | TGTGCCACCGTCGGTCGCTCGGGACCGACCTCCTACGAGCAGTACTTC
TRBJ1-1 | TRBV7-3 | - | - | CASSLDLGALDTEAFF | TGTGCCAGCAGCTTAGATTTAGGGGCGTTGGACACTGAAGCTTTCTTT
TRBJ2-5 | TRBV5-1 | TRBD1 | - | CASSSRTGQETQYF | TGCGCCAGCAGCAGCCGGACAGGACAAGAGACCCAGTACTTC
TRBJ2-2 | TRBV6-5 | - | - | CASSYSPTRTMGELFF | TGTGCCAGCAGTTACTCCCCCACTAGGACTATGGGGGAGCTGTTTTTT
TRBJ2-7 | TRBV6-5 | - | - | CASSWESTLPYEQYF | TGTGCCAGCAGTTGGGAGTCGACACTACCCTACGAGCAGTACTTC
TRBJ2-7 | TRBV5-1 | - | - | CASSSLIEDEQYF | TGCGCCAGCAGCTCCCTGATAGAGGACGAGCAGTACTTC
TRBJ1-1 | TRBV5-1 | - | - | CASSPRVWGGRVVNTEAFF | TGCGCCAGCAGCCCGAGGGTATGGGGGGGGCGAGTAGTGAACACTGAAGCTTTCTTT
TRBJ1-2 | TRBV6-6 | TRBD1 | - | CASSRGQGNYGYTF | TGTGCCAGCAGTCGGGGACAGGGGAACTATGGCTACACCTTC
TRBJ1-3 | TRBV28 | TRBD1 | few | CASALGTGGGNTIYF | TGTGCCAGCGCCCTGGGGACAGGGGGTGGAAACACCATATATTTT
TRBJ2-3 | TRBV5-1 | TRBD2 | - | CASSLESSGRGNTQYF | TGCGCCAGCAGCTTGGAGTCTAGCGGGAGAGGGAATACGCAGTATTTT
TRBJ2-3 | TRBV11-1 | - | - | CASSIRYDTQYF | TGTGCCAGCAGCATCCGGTACGATACGCAGTATTTT
TRBJ2-3 | TRBV5-1 | TRBD2 | few | CASSSLAGGLTDTQYF | TGCGCCAGCAGCTCTCTAGCGGGAGGGCTCACAGATACGCAGTATTTT
TRBJ1-1 | TRBV5-1 | - | few | CASSALRVTNTEAFF | TGCGCCAGCAGCGCTTTGCGGGTGACGAACACTGAAGCTTTCTTT
TRBJ2-7 | TRBV29-1 | - | - | CSVRRDSSYEQYF | TGCAGCGTCCGCAGGGATTCCTCCTACGAGCAGTACTTC
TRBJ2-7 | TRBV9 | TRBD2 | - | CASTGRGREQYF | TGTGCCAGCACCGGGAGGGGCCGCGAGCAGTACTTC
TRBJ2-4 | TRBV18 | TRBD2 | - | CASSPGLAGWNIQYF | TGTGCCAGCTCACCGGGACTAGCGGGATGGAACATTCAGTACTTC
TRBJ1-2 | TRBV5-1 | TRBD1 | - | CASSGTGGTTNYGYTF | TGCGCCAGCAGCGGGACAGGGGGCACCACTAACTATGGCTACACCTTC
TRBJ1-1 | TRBV25-1 | - | - | CASSETGVMNTEAFF | TGTGCCAGCAGTGAAACTGGGGTAATGAACACTGAAGCTTTCTTT
TRBJ1-3 | TRBV30 | - | - | CASDLILGGNTIYF | TGTGCCTCCGATTTGATACTAGGTGGAAACACCATATATTTT
TRBJ2-5 | TRBV28 | TRBD1 | - | CASSGTGGRETQYF | TGTGCCAGCAGCGGGACAGGGGGTAGGGAGACCCAGTACTTC
TRBJ2-1 | TRBV5-1 | TRBD2 | - | CASSLYSGRRSYNEQFF | TGCGCCAGCAGCCTGTATAGCGGGAGGCGCTCCTACAATGAGCAGTTCTTC